The 16 T cell receptor beta chains below come from one sample, sequenced in a study of cytomegalovirus exposure and HLA in healthy donors. The PCR used 60 Vbeta and 13 Jbeta primers. Generated by immunoSEQ multiplex PCR, the TCRdb table keeps only in-frame clones and is missing some. This table has 95,000 to 150,000 clones, around three quarters appearing once. The sequencing sample was made of PBMCs. All receptors come from a woman between 40 and 55 years old in good health and CMV-seropositive.

The chain carries TRBV19 and TRBJ1-5, with 10 nucleotides matching TRBD1. CDR3 length equals 16 residues. V lost 3 bases and J lost 6; bases outside the gene matches: 8. Germline V lookup: CDR1 LNHDA, CDR2 SQIVND (reference sequence). In DNA, the CDR3 is TGTGCCAGTAGTATGGGCGCGACAGGGGGCGGTCAGCCCCAGCATTTT. Its protein product is CASSMGATGGGQPQHF.

This chain uses TRBV6-6 with TRBJ1-2; 7 bases fit TRBD1. Trimming took 6 bases from V and 8 from J; bases not matched to a gene: 12. Germline V lookup: CDR1 MNHNY, CDR2 SVGAGI (reference sequence). CDR3 length: 14 residues. The chain's CDR3 is CASSAKTGAGGYTF. The DNA for the CDR3 is TGTGCCAGCAGCGCCAAAACAGGGGCGGGCGGCTACACCTTC.

The V and J genes are TRBV19 and TRBJ2-5, with 10 bases fitting TRBD1. Germline values: CDR1 LNHDA, CDR2 SQIVND (reference sequence). The length of the CDR3 is 14 residues. V lost 7 bases, J lost 4 bases, and 6 bases stayed unmatched. For the CDR3, the DNA is TGTGCCAGTATGCGACAGGGGGCAGGAGAGACCCAGTACTTC. It yields the protein CASMRQGAGETQYF.

This clone was counted between two and nine times. CDR3 amino acids: CASSQDPGSSGNTIYF. The CDR3 DNA follows: TGTGCCAGCAGCCAAGATCCGGGGAGCTCTGGAAACACCATATATTTT. V usage is TRBV4-2 and J usage is TRBJ1-3, with unresolved D. CDR1 and CDR2 from the germline V gene are LGHNA and YNFKEQ. This CDR3 spans 16 amino acids. V gave up 0 bases and J gave up 0 bases, with 9 bases separating them.

This clone appeared a single time. The rearrangement joins TRBV2 to TRBJ2-5; maybe TRBD2 (5 bases). The germline CDR1 and CDR2 sequences are SNHLY and FYNNEI. V was shortened by 7 bases and J by 2 bases, with 11 bases between the two germline ends. The CDR3 length is 13 residues. In nucleotides, the CDR3 is TGTGCCAGCAAAGCCACGGGGCAAGAGACCCAGTACTTC. Translation gives CASKATGQETQYF. The complete variable domain, with remaining parts taken from reference TRBV2 and TRBJ2-5, reads EPEVTQTPSHQVTQMGQEVILRCVPISNHLYFYWYRQILGQKVEFLVSFYNNEISEKSEIFDDQFSVERPDGSNFTLKIRSTKLEDSAMYFCASKATGQETQYFGPGTRLLVL.

The chain combines TRBV7-9 with TRBJ1-1; possible D gene TRBD1, 5 bases. The CDR3 is 13 residues long. Germline assignment: CDR1 SEHNR and CDR2 FQNEAQ (reference sequence). V was trimmed by 5 bases and J by 4 bases, leaving 11 bases between them. The CDR3 sequence is CASSPRGGTEAFF. The DNA of the CDR3 is TGTGCCAGCAGCCCACGGGGGGGCACTGAAGCTTTCTTT.

The gene calls are TRBV7-6 and TRBJ2-1; TRBD2 matches at 10 bases. The length of the CDR3 is 17 residues. Germline V lookup: CDR1 SGHVS, CDR2 FNYEAQ. V trimming: 1 base; J trimming: 9 bases; junction bases outside the gene matches: 12. The DNA of the CDR3 is TGTGCCAGCAGCTTAGTCGCCCGAGCGGGAGGGCCTATTGAGCAGTTCTTC. It translates to CASSLVARAGGPIEQFF.

This clone was detected only a few times. V and J are TRBV2 and TRBJ2-2; weak D call: TRBD2 (5 bases). This CDR3 is built from 12 residues. With 11 bases removed from V and 6 bases from J, the gap between germline ends came to 13 bases. Germline lookup yields CDR1 SNHLY and CDR2 FYNNEI. CDR3 residues: CARGLGAGELFF. CDR3 in DNA: TGTGCCCGCGGGCTGGGAGCCGGGGAGCTGTTTTTT.

This clone was picked up a small number of times. The gene calls are TRBV6-4 and TRBJ2-2, with D unclear. V lost 4 bases to trimming and J lost 6 bases, with 12 bases between them. The length of the CDR3 is 14 residues. The germline V gene has CDR1 MRHNA and CDR2 SNTAGT. The CDR3 loop reads CASSALGQAGELFF. The CDR3 nucleotides read TGTGCCAGCAGTGCCCTTGGCCAAGCCGGGGAGCTGTTTTTT.

The chain is built from TRBV6-5 and TRBJ2-6; 7 bases align to TRBD1. This CDR3 spans 15 amino acids. Looked up from germline, CDR1 is MNHEY and CDR2 is SVGAGI. V lost 6 bases to trimming and J lost 2 bases; unmatched junction nucleotides: 4. CDR3 in amino acids: CASRRQGAGANVLTF. The CDR3 DNA sequence: TGTGCCAGCAGACGACAGGGAGCTGGGGCCAACGTCCTGACTTTC.

The chain recombines TRBV7-8 with TRBJ1-4, with TRBD1 matching 8 bases. The length of the CDR3 is 17 residues. Germline loops: CDR1 SGHVS, CDR2 FQNEAQ. The CDR3 coding sequence is TGTGCGACACTTGGTGGAGGACAGGGTTCAACTAATGAAAAACTGTTTTTT. This gives the protein CATLGGGQGSTNEKLFF.

The J gene is TRBJ1-1, the V gene TRBV29-1; 7 nucleotides match TRBD1. Germline assignment: CDR1 SQVTM and CDR2 ANQGSEA. Losses at the gene ends were 3 bases for V and 5 bases for J; bases not matched to a gene: 6. The CDR3 extends over 13 amino acids. The CDR3 DNA is TGCAGCGTTGATGCAGGGGGGATGACTGAAGCTTTCTTT. Protein product: CSVDAGGMTEAFF.

The chain carries TRBV19 and TRBJ1-1, with 7 bases aligning to TRBD1. This CDR3 has 14 residues. V dropped 7 bases and J dropped 2; count of bases not matched to a gene: 7. CDR1 and CDR2 from the germline V gene are LNHDA and SQIVND (reference sequence). The CDR3 sequence is CASTSGQLNTEAFF. The CDR3 DNA reads TGTGCCAGTACCTCGGGACAGCTAAACACTGAAGCTTTCTTT.

The rearrangement links TRBV7-8 to TRBJ2-5; TRBD1 agrees at 7 bases. Trimming removed 5 bases from V and 4 bases from J; junction bases left unmatched: 4. CDR3 size: 13 residues. Per the germline V gene, CDR1 is SGHVS and CDR2 is FQNEAQ. CDR3 DNA: TGTGCCAGCAGCCCTAGGGACAGAGAGACCCAGTACTTC. This translates into CASSPRDRETQYF.

V usage is TRBV5-1 and J usage is TRBJ2-7; possibly TRBD1 for D (5 bases). Germline loops: CDR1 SGHRS, CDR2 YFSETQ. The ends were cut back, 7 bases at V and 5 bases at J, with 22 bases in the middle. The CDR3 loop spans 15 amino acids. CDR3 region: CASLCTQVPCHEQYF. The DNA of the CDR3 is TGCGCCAGCCTCTGTACACAGGTACCCTGCCACGAGCAGTACTTC.

This chain joins TRBV6-1 and TRBJ2-2, with 7 bases identical to TRBD1. This CDR3 region has 15 residues. Germline V CDR1 and CDR2: MNHNS, SASEGT. The junction had 4 bases not matched to a gene; V was cut back by 1 base and J by 5 bases. CDR3 nucleotide sequence: TGTGCCAGCAGTGAAGAGGGCAGGGGGACCGGGGAGCTGTTTTTT. Its protein product is CASSEEGRGTGELFF.